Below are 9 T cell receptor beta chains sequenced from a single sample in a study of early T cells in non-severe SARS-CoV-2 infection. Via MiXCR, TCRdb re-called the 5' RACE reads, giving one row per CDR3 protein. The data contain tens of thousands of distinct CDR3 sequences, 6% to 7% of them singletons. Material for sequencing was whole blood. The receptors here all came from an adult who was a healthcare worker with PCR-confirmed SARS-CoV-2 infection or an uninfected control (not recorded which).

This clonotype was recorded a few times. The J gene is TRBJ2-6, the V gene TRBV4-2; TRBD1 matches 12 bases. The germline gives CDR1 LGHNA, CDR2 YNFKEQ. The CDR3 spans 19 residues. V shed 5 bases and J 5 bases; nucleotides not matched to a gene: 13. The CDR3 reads CASSNTPGQGALRANVLTF. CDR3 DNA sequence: TGTGCCAGCAGCAACACCCCGGGACAGGGGGCTCTCAGGGCCAACGTCCTGACTTTC.

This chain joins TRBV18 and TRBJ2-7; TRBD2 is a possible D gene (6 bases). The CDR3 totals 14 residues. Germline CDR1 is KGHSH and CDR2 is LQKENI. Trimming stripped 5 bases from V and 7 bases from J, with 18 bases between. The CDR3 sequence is CASSSLGTAGEQYF. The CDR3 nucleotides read TGTGCCAGCTCAAGTCTGGGGACCGCGGGAGAGCAGTACTTC.

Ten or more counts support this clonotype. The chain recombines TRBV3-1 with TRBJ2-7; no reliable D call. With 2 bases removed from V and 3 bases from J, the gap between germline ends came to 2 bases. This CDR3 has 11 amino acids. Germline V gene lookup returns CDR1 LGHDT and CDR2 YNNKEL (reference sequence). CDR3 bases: TGTGCCAGCAGCCAACTCTACGAGCAGTACTTC. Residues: CASSQLYEQYF.

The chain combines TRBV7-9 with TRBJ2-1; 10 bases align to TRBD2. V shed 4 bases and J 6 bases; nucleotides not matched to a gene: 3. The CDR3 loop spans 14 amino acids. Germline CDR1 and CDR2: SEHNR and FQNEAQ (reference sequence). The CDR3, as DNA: TGTGCCAGCAGCTCTAGCGGGGGATCCAATGAGCAGTTCTTC. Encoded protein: CASSSSGGSNEQFF. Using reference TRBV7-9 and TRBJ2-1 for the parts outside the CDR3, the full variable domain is DTGVSQNPRHKITKRGQNVTFRCDPISEHNRLYWYRQTLGQGPEFLTYFQNEAQLEKSRLLSDRFSAERPKGSFSTLEIQRTEQGDSAMYLCASSSSGGSNEQFFGPGTRLTVL.

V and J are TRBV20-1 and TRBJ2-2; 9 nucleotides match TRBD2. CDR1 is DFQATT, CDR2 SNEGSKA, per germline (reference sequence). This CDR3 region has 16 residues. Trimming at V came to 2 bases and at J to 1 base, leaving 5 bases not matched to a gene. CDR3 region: CSARKREAMNTGELFF. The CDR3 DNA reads TGCAGTGCTAGAAAGCGGGAGGCCATGAACACCGGGGAGCTGTTTTTT.

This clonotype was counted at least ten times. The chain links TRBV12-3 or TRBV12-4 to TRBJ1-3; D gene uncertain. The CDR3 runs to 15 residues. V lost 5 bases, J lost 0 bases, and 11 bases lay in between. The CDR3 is CASSLNRFSGNTIYF. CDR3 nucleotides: TGTGCCAGCAGTCTCAACCGGTTCTCTGGAAACACCATATATTTT.

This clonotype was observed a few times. CDR3 DNA: TGTGCCAGCAGCCAAGTCGGAGAGCAGACAGATACGCAGTATTTT. Amino acids: CASSQVGEQTDTQYF. The chain carries TRBV4-2 and TRBJ2-3; D gene ambiguous. Trimming left V 1 base short and J 3 bases short, with 11 bases between. There are 15 residues in the CDR3. CDR1 LGHNA and CDR2 YNFKEQ come from the germline V gene.

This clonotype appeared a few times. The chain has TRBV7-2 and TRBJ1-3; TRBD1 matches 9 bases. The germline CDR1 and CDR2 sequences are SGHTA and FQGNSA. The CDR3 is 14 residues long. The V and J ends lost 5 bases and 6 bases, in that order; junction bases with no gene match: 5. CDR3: CASSVGQGTNTIYF. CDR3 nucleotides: TGTGCCAGCAGCGTAGGACAGGGGACAAACACCATATATTTT.

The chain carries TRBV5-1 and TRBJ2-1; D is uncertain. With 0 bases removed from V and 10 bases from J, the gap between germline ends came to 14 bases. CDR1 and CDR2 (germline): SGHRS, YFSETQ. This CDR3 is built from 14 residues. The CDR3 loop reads CASSLVVGAGEQFF. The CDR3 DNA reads TGCGCCAGCAGCTTGGTTGTAGGCGCTGGGGAGCAGTTCTTC. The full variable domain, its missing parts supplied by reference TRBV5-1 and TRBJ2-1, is KAGVTQTPRYLIKTRGQQVTLSCSPISGHRSVSWYQQTPGQGLQFLFEYFSETQRNKGNFPGRFSGRQFSNSRSEMNVSTLELGDSALYLCASSLVVGAGEQFFGPGTRLTVL.